This entry is about one T cell receptor (beta chain). The CDR3 has 15 amino acids. The V and J ends lost 6 bases and 2 bases respectively, with 16 bases between them. Germline CDR1 reads LNHDA; CDR2 reads SQIVND (reference sequence). Selection required adequate fresh-frozen tumor tissue plus more than two years' survival data. The PCR used 60 V beta and 13 J beta primers. The repertoire was sequenced with immunoSEQ multiplex PCR; TCRdb's copy has only in-frame clones and lacks some. The data contain roughly 80,000 clones, 70% to 90% of them singletons. The sample is drawn from a study of glioma-infiltrating T cells after dendritic cell vaccination. At the level of the study: The vaccine used monocyte-derived dendritic cells pulsed overnight with autologous tumor lysate.

The rearrangement uses TRBV19 and TRBJ1-2, with a possible D match to TRBD1 (5 bases). This TCR was sampled from a human donor with glioblastoma. The source was blood, collected before dendritic cell vaccination. In DNA, the CDR3 is TGTGCCAGTAGCGTGGAGACAGTAATAAACTATGGCTACACCTTC. It yields the protein CASSVETVINYGYTF.